The clone carrying this T cell receptor (beta chain) has only one observation. Libraries were prepared by immunoSEQ multiplex PCR; TCRdb keeps only in-frame clonotypes and omits some of them. Of some 97,000 clones detected, about nine tenths appear once; the ten largest clones hold 0.31%. This entry belongs to a study of OX40 agonist ivuxolimab in advanced cancers. Germline loops: CDR1 LGHNA, CDR2 YSLEER. Trimming removed 3 bases from V and 2 bases from J, with 16 bases in between. This CDR3 has 16 amino acids. The sequencing here drew on CD4+ or CD8+ T cells sorted from blood, taken in a trial of the OX40 agonist ivuxolimab. The chain is built from TRBV4-3 and TRBJ2-5; no clear D. The sequence came from an adult with an advanced solid tumor such as melanoma, head and neck, liver or kidney cancer. CDR3 amino acids: CASSHRRQAVQETQYF. In DNA form, the CDR3 reads TGCGCCAGCAGCCATCGACGGCAGGCGGTACAAGAGACCCAGTACTTC.